These 16 T cell receptor beta chains share one sample of origin, sequenced in a study of T cell repertoires in cytomegalovirus infection. TCRdb reprocessed the reads via MiXCR and lists one record per CDR3 protein. The data hold roughly 320,000 distinct CDR3 sequences, with roughly a tenth observed a single time. Source material: PBMCs. The receptors come from a human donor in good health (CMV status not recorded). Some clones in this sample may be carry-over from other donors' samples.

This clonotype has ten or more counts. The V gene is TRBV20-1, the J gene TRBJ1-3; no definite D call. Per the germline V gene, CDR1 is DFQATT and CDR2 is SNEGSKA (reference sequence). The CDR3 loop spans 14 amino acids. V lost 0 bases to trimming and J lost 2 bases, with 8 bases between them. CDR3 residues: CSARDITAGNTIYF. Written as DNA, the CDR3 is TGCAGTGCTAGAGATATCACCGCTGGAAACACCATATATTTT.

The chain has TRBV20-1 and TRBJ2-2, with D unclear. Germline V gene lookup returns CDR1 DFQATT and CDR2 SNEGSKA (reference sequence). Trimming shortened V by 1 base and J by 6 bases, and 12 bases separated the two germline ends. This CDR3 region has 14 residues. The CDR3 region is CSARAPGKAGELFF. The CDR3 DNA reads as TGCAGTGCTAGAGCCCCTGGGAAGGCCGGGGAGCTGTTTTTT.

This clonotype occurred once. Here the CDR3 reads CASRTIDAAQYF. CDR3 nucleotides: TGTGCCAGCAGGACGATAGACGCTGCGCAGTATTTT. This chain uses TRBV7-9 with TRBJ2-3; D gene ambiguous. The V and J ends lost 6 bases and 10 bases respectively, with 14 bases between them. Germline V gene data show CDR1 as SEHNR and CDR2 as FQNEAQ (reference sequence). The CDR3 is made up of 12 amino acids.

This clonotype was recorded a few times. The CDR3 DNA reads TGTGCCAGCAGTTCCCCGAATGGGGGGCCCTACGAGCAGTACTTC. It encodes CASSSPNGGPYEQYF. V gene TRBV12-3 or TRBV12-4 combines with J gene TRBJ2-7; D assignment may be TRBD1 or TRBD2 (6 bases each). The CDR3 has 15 amino acids. Trimming removed 4 bases at V and 2 bases at J, with 15 bases between.

V gene TRBV2 combines with J gene TRBJ2-1, with 8 bases identical to TRBD1. CDR3 length: 15 residues. Germline V gene sequence: CDR1 SNHLY, CDR2 FYNNEI. After removal of 4 bases from V and 8 bases from J, the junction contained 10 bases not matched to a gene. CDR3 in amino acids: CASSGQGAGIHEQFF. For the CDR3, the DNA is TGTGCCAGCAGTGGTCAGGGGGCCGGTATCCATGAGCAGTTCTTC.

The CDR3 coding sequence is TGCAGTGCTTCCACAGGGGGCAGGACGAATTCACCCCTCCACTTT. Its protein is CSASTGGRTNSPLHF. V is TRBV20-1 and J is TRBJ1-6; 9 positions match TRBD1. The CDR3 is made up of 15 amino acids. With V trimmed by 5 bases and J by 7 bases, 9 bases remained unmatched. Germline V gene lookup returns CDR1 DFQATT and CDR2 SNEGSKA (reference sequence).

This clonotype was detected ten times or more. The J gene is TRBJ2-2, the V gene TRBV5-5; no reliable D call. The germline V gene encodes CDR1 SGHKS and CDR2 YYEKEE (reference sequence). Trimming stripped 0 bases from V and 2 bases from J, with 8 bases between. The CDR3 has 15 residues. The CDR3 nucleotides are TGTGCCAGCAGCTTGGAAGCAGTCAACACCGGGGAGCTGTTTTTT. It specifies CASSLEAVNTGELFF.

This clonotype was counted at least ten times. The V gene is TRBV6-4, the J gene TRBJ2-2; D unresolved. Germline CDR1 reads MRHNA; CDR2 reads SNTAGT. The CDR3 has 15 residues. V lost 4 bases, J lost 4 bases, and 13 bases lay in between. CDR3 DNA: TGTGCCAGCAGTGTTACAGTTAGCCTCACCGGGGAGCTGTTTTTT. Its translation: CASSVTVSLTGELFF.

This clonotype was detected ten times or more. This chain links TRBV20-1 with TRBJ1-6, with 9 bases lining up with TRBD1. Losses at the gene ends were 4 bases for V and 7 bases for J; bases not matched to a gene: 5. The CDR3 is 14 amino acids. Looked up from germline, CDR1 is DFQATT and CDR2 is SNEGSKA (reference sequence). CDR3 protein: CSATRDRANSPLHF. The CDR3 DNA reads TGCAGTGCTACCCGGGACAGGGCAAATTCACCCCTCCACTTT.

This clonotype was picked up many times. The chain employs TRBV19 and TRBJ2-1; TRBD1 might be the D (6 bases). The CDR3 length is 15 residues. Between the trimmed V and J ends, which lost 8 bases and 0 bases, there was a span of 14 bases. Germline values: CDR1 LNHDA, CDR2 SQIVND (reference sequence). The CDR3 sequence: CASSRQVSSYNEQFF. The DNA for the CDR3 is TGTGCCAGTTCCAGACAGGTGAGCTCCTACAATGAGCAGTTCTTC.

This clonotype was counted at least ten times. The chain combines TRBV20-1 with TRBJ1-4; weak D call: TRBD1 (5 bases). The CDR3 is made up of 13 amino acids. The V end lost 4 bases, the J end lost 4 bases, and 10 bases lay between the germline ends. The germline CDR1 and CDR2 sequences are DFQATT and SNEGSKA (reference sequence). CDR3: CSAKTVFNEKLFF. The CDR3 DNA is TGCAGTGCTAAGACAGTGTTTAATGAAAAACTGTTTTTT.

This clonotype was seen ten or more times. The rearrangement joins TRBV7-3 to TRBJ2-1; 16 bases are shared with TRBD2. CDR1 and CDR2 (germline): SGHTA, FQGTGA. The junction had 15 bases not matched to a gene; V was cut back by 5 bases and J by 11 bases. This CDR3 has 18 amino acids. The CDR3 nucleotides read TGTGCCAGCAGCCTCAACCCTGGGACTAGCGGGGGGGTGCAGAAGCAGTTCTTC. It encodes CASSLNPGTSGGVQKQFF.

This clonotype appeared many times. J is TRBJ2-1 and V is TRBV20-1; 11 bases line up with TRBD2. The CDR3 totals 15 residues. With 6 bases clipped from V and 6 bases from J, the junction kept 10 bases outside the gene matches. Per germline, CDR1 DFQATT and CDR2 SNEGSKA (reference sequence). DNA for the CDR3: TGCAGTGCAACTATTAGCGGGGGGGCTGGCAATGAGCAGTTCTTC. This encodes CSATISGGAGNEQFF.

This clonotype was seen many times. This chain joins TRBV7-2 and TRBJ2-3; D is uncertain. V lost 4 bases, J lost 2 bases, and 7 bases lay in between. Germline values: CDR1 SGHTA, CDR2 FQGNSA. CDR3 length: 13 amino acids. The CDR3 spells CASSSPLTDTQYF. The CDR3 DNA sequence: TGTGCCAGCAGCTCCCCCCTCACAGATACGCAGTATTTT.

The sample holds a few counts of this clonotype. The V and J genes are TRBV4-2 and TRBJ2-5; 12 bases map to TRBD2. CDR1 is LGHNA, CDR2 YNFKEQ, per germline. The CDR3 has 17 residues. V trimming: 4 bases; J trimming: 0 bases; junction bases outside the gene matches: 6. The CDR3 reads CASSPQGLAGDQETQYF. For the CDR3, the DNA is TGTGCCAGCAGCCCCCAGGGACTAGCGGGCGACCAAGAGACCCAGTACTTC.

This clonotype has a count of ten or more. The J gene is TRBJ1-1, the V gene TRBV10-3, with D tentatively TRBD1 (6 bases). V lost 4 bases to trimming and J lost 1 base, with 13 bases between them. The germline CDR1 and CDR2 sequences are ENHRY and SYGVKD. The CDR3 contains 15 residues. CDR3 protein: CAISGPLGGNTEAFF. CDR3 in DNA: TGTGCCATCAGTGGGCCCCTAGGGGGGAACACTGAAGCTTTCTTT.